The 22 T cell receptor beta chains below were found in one sample sequenced in a study of blood T cell repertoires in COVID-19. The assay was immunoSEQ multiplex PCR, and TCRdb's table has in-frame clones only and misses some. The sample has roughly 220,000 clones, roughly 86% seen once. The material sequenced was peripheral blood. The origin of the receptors is a man in his sixties with acute or convalescent COVID-19.

The chain couples TRBV9 to TRBJ2-2, with D maybe TRBD2 (7 bases). Germline-derived CDR1 and CDR2 are SGDLS and YYNGEE. The V gene lost 6 bases and the J gene lost 7 bases, with 22 bases spanning the gap. There are 16 residues in the CDR3. Written as DNA, the CDR3 is TGTGCCAGCACCCTGGGGGGGGCCGGAGGTGGCGGGGAGCTGTTTTTT. It codes for CASTLGGAGGGGELFF.

This clone was recorded a few times. The chain has TRBV7-2 and TRBJ1-3; D unclear. CDR1 SGHTA and CDR2 FQGNSA come from the germline V gene. The V gene lost 1 base and the J gene lost 0 bases, with 7 bases spanning the gap. The CDR3 sequence is 15 residues long. This CDR3 reads CASSLGPHSGNTIYF. Here the CDR3 DNA reads TGTGCCAGCAGCTTAGGGCCCCACTCTGGAAACACCATATATTTT.

This rearrangement joins TRBV27 to TRBJ1-1; 8 nucleotides line up with TRBD1. CDR1 is MNHEY, CDR2 SMNVEV, per germline (reference sequence). The CDR3 length is 15 residues. The trim removed 5 bases at V and 1 base at J, leaving 6 bases unmatched. The CDR3 nucleotides read TGTGCCAGCAGTCCTTGGGACAGGCCGAACACTGAAGCTTTCTTT. Its protein product is CASSPWDRPNTEAFF.

V gene TRBV7-2 combines with J gene TRBJ2-7; 11 bases are a match to TRBD1. The V segment lost 1 base and the J segment 1 base; nucleotides outside the gene matches: 0. The CDR3 is made up of 15 amino acids. In germline, CDR1 is SGHTA, CDR2 FQGNSA. The CDR3 DNA sequence: TGTGCCAGCAGCTTAGGGGACAGGGGGTCCTACGAGCAGTACTTC. Amino acid sequence: CASSLGDRGSYEQYF.

CDR3 region: CASRPDRGLSYEQYF. The DNA for the CDR3 is TGTGCCAGCAGACCGGACAGGGGACTCTCCTACGAGCAGTACTTC. The chain joins TRBV7-9 to TRBJ2-7; 9 nucleotides match TRBD1. Unmatched junction bases numbered 6, after V lost 6 bases and J lost 0 bases. This CDR3 has 15 residues. CDR1 and CDR2 (germline): SEHNR, FQNEAQ (reference sequence).

This chain uses TRBV5-1 with TRBJ2-1; 9 bases are a match to TRBD1. This CDR3 is built from 16 residues. The V gene end was trimmed by 4 bases and the J gene end by 5 bases; junction bases not matched to a gene: 10. Germline V lookup: CDR1 SGHRS, CDR2 YFSETQ. The chain's CDR3 is CASSALQGAGNNEQFF. Written as DNA, the CDR3 is TGCGCCAGCAGCGCGTTACAGGGGGCAGGTAACAATGAGCAGTTCTTC.

This clone came up once. V and J are TRBV7-9 and TRBJ1-1; D is perhaps TRBD1 (6 bases). This CDR3 comprises 13 residues. V was clipped by 3 bases and J by 6 bases, with 11 bases between them. Germline assignment: CDR1 SEHNR and CDR2 FQNEAQ (reference sequence). This CDR3 is CASSFPTGSEAFF. CDR3 in DNA: TGTGCCAGCAGCTTCCCGACAGGCTCTGAAGCTTTCTTT.

The V and J genes are TRBV6-1 and TRBJ1-1; 7 bases map to TRBD1. Germline CDR1 MNHNS, CDR2 SASEGT. V dropped 2 bases and J dropped 1; count of bases not matched to a gene: 13. CDR3 length: 18 amino acids. For the CDR3, the DNA is TGTGCCAGCAGTGAACGTAGGGGGCGGGACCTCCCGAACACTGAAGCTTTCTTT. It yields the protein CASSERRGRDLPNTEAFF.

The J gene is TRBJ1-1, the V gene TRBV5-4; D is perhaps TRBD1 (5 bases). Trimming stripped 0 bases from V and 7 bases from J, with 16 bases between. CDR1 is SGHNT, CDR2 YYREEE, per germline (reference sequence). The CDR3 runs 15 residues. The CDR3 bases are TGTGCCAGCAGCTTGGTTCCAGACAGTAAAAGTGAAGCTTTCTTT. Residues: CASSLVPDSKSEAFF.

The V call is TRBV19, the J call TRBJ2-3; 7 bases are a match to TRBD2. CDR1 and CDR2 from the germline V gene are LNHDA and SQIVND (reference sequence). J lost 5 bases, V lost 3 bases, and 5 bases had no gene match. This CDR3 is built from 14 residues. CDR3 coding DNA: TGTGCCAGTAGTATGCGGGGGAACGGAGATACGCAGTATTTT. Protein: CASSMRGNGDTQYF.

The rearrangement uses TRBV5-6 and TRBJ1-1; D remains unclear. Germline CDR1 reads SGHDT; CDR2 reads YYEEEE. This CDR3 is 15 amino acids long. The ends were cut back, 4 bases at V and 1 base at J, with 14 bases in the middle. The CDR3 sequence is CASSPRGPANTEAFF. The CDR3, as DNA: TGTGCCAGCAGCCCTAGAGGGCCGGCGAACACTGAAGCTTTCTTT.

This chain links TRBV2 with TRBJ2-7; 10 bases line up with TRBD2. Germline V gene data show CDR1 as SNHLY and CDR2 as FYNNEI. V lost 4 bases, J lost 6 bases, and 9 bases stayed unmatched. This CDR3 is 15 amino acids long. The CDR3 coding sequence is TGTGCCAGCAGTGTGGGAGCGGGGGGGTCAGGCGAGCAGTACTTC. Translated, it gives CASSVGAGGSGEQYF.

The chain is built from TRBV28 and TRBJ1-1; perhaps TRBD1 as D (5 bases). The CDR3 is 15 residues long. Trimming cost V 5 bases and J 6 bases, with 19 bases left between them. Germline V gene lookup returns CDR1 MDHEN and CDR2 SYDVKM. The CDR3 region is CASSTGGAGWAEAFF. The CDR3 region has the DNA TGTGCCAGCAGTACCGGCGGGGCGGGGTGGGCTGAAGCTTTCTTT.

This CDR3 is CASSLDRDGNQPQHF. The DNA of the CDR3 is TGTGCCAGCTCACTCGACAGGGATGGCAATCAGCCCCAGCATTTT. The chain employs TRBV18 and TRBJ1-5, with 7 positions matching TRBD1. The CDR3 runs to 15 residues. V gave up 4 bases and J gave up 2 bases; unmatched junction bases: 5. Germline CDR1 KGHSH, CDR2 LQKENI.

The J gene is TRBJ2-7, the V gene TRBV25-1; 7 bases agree with TRBD2. Germline CDR1 reads MGHDK; CDR2 reads SYGVNS. The trim removed 5 bases at V and 6 bases at J, leaving 10 bases unmatched. The CDR3 is made up of 14 amino acids. This CDR3 is CASSNPSGDGEQYF. CDR3 bases: TGTGCCAGCAGTAACCCTAGCGGCGACGGCGAGCAGTACTTC.

This clone has just a few counts. This CDR3 reads CASSYDRSGFYEQYF. For the CDR3, the DNA is TGTGCCAGCAGTTACGATAGATCGGGGTTCTACGAGCAGTACTTC. This chain connects TRBV6-5 to TRBJ2-7; possibly TRBD2 for D (5 bases). Germline lookup yields CDR1 MNHEY and CDR2 SVGAGI. V was clipped by 2 bases and J by 3 bases, with 14 bases between them. The CDR3 is 15 amino acids.

This clone was detected only once. CDR3 residues: CASREAGTINEQYF. CDR3 nucleotides: TGTGCCAGCAGAGAGGCCGGGACTATAAATGAGCAGTACTTC. The chain links TRBV6-5 to TRBJ2-7, with TRBD2 matching over 7 bases. This CDR3 comprises 14 residues. Germline lookup yields CDR1 MNHEY and CDR2 SVGAGI. V lost 6 bases and J lost 7; bases outside the gene matches: 12.

In its sample, this clone was seen a few times. The chain employs TRBV4-3 and TRBJ2-7; possible D gene TRBD1, 6 bases. The V end lost 2 bases, the J end lost 2 bases, and 10 bases lay between the germline ends. Per the germline V gene, CDR1 is LGHNA and CDR2 is YSLEER. The CDR3 has 14 amino acids. The CDR3 loop is CASSQYAGAYEQYF. CDR3 DNA sequence: TGCGCCAGCAGCCAATACGCAGGGGCCTACGAGCAGTACTTC.

The chain employs TRBV9 and TRBJ1-2, with D possibly TRBD1 on 5 matching bases. V shed 3 bases and J shed 4 bases, with 10 bases lying between them. There are 13 residues in the CDR3. CDR1 SGDLS and CDR2 YYNGEE come from the germline V gene. The CDR3 DNA follows: TGTGCCAGCAGCGATCAGGGTGGCTATGGCTACACCTTC. Amino acids: CASSDQGGYGYTF.

The sample holds a few counts of this clone. The rearrangement uses TRBV28 and TRBJ2-7; 7 bases fit TRBD1. This CDR3 has 13 residues. The germline V gene encodes CDR1 MDHEN and CDR2 SYDVKM. The V segment lost 2 bases and the J segment 2 bases; nucleotides outside the gene matches: 0. The CDR3 nucleotides are TGTGCCAGCAGTTTAACAGGGGCCTACGAGCAGTACTTC. It codes for CASSLTGAYEQYF.

The chain carries TRBV4-1 and TRBJ2-3; D unresolved. CDR1 and CDR2 (germline): MGHRA, YSYEKL. CDR3 length equals 12 residues. Trimming stripped 5 bases from V and 3 bases from J, with 6 bases between. The CDR3 sequence: CASSRGTDTQYF. DNA for the CDR3: TGCGCCAGCAGCAGAGGAACAGATACGCAGTATTTT.

V gene TRBV6-2 or TRBV6-3 combines with J gene TRBJ2-2, with D maybe TRBD1 (6 bases). Looked up from germline, CDR1 is MNHEY and CDR2 is SVGEGT. V was cut by 6 bases and J by 3 bases, with 17 bases left in between. The CDR3 is made up of 16 amino acids. CDR3 loop: CASSGTGFLDTGELFF. CDR3 coding DNA: TGTGCCAGCAGCGGAACAGGGTTTCTGGACACCGGGGAGCTGTTTTTT.